Reported below is one T cell receptor beta chain. Clones were read by immunoSEQ multiplex PCR, and TCRdb kept only the in-frame ones, dropping some. The repertoire has around 10,000 clones, about 85% of them found once; the top ten carry over 3.5%. The data originate from a study of follicular helper T cells after annual influenza vaccination. For the study at large: For some subjects, blood spans the 2013-2014, 2014-2015 and 2015-2016 annual vaccinations.

With V trimmed by 4 bases and J by 1 base, 10 bases remained unmatched. Germline CDR1 SGHRS, CDR2 YFSETQ. The CDR3 covers 16 residues. Time point in this sample: 2015-2016 season, pre-vaccination. Before and after seasonal inactivated influenza vaccination, adults gave blood for sorting CD4 subsets for sequencing. Sequenced here: CXCR5+ CD38- circulating T follicular helper cells from blood, sampled on the day of influenza vaccination. Documented subset: circulating Tfh, non-naive CD4+CXCR5+PD-1+ (ICOS+CD38+ or ICOS-CD38-). This chain connects TRBV5-1 to TRBJ1-1, with TRBD1 identical over 7 bases. This TCR was sampled from an adult who received the influenza vaccine. CDR3 in amino acids: CASSVGPGGSNTEAFF. CDR3 DNA sequence: TGCGCCAGCAGCGTGGGACCAGGGGGTTCGAACACTGAAGCTTTCTTT. Together with reference TRBV5-1 and TRBJ1-1, the CDR3 gives the full variable domain: KAGVTQTPRYLIKTRGQQVTLSCSPISGHRSVSWYQQTPGQGLQFLFEYFSETQRNKGNFPGRFSGRQFSNSRSEMNVSTLELGDSALYLCASSVGPGGSNTEAFFGQGTRLTVV.